The entry below gives a single T cell receptor beta chain sequence along with its context. Its antigen is unknown. The data were taken from a study of blood T cells in healthy people across ages. General study findings and limits: Comparison with aged donors showed that long-lived donors had more naive CD4+ cells and higher diversity.

The length of the CDR3 is 11 residues. Trimming removed 4 bases at V and 5 bases at J, with 4 bases between. Germline V gene lookup returns CDR1 KGHDR and CDR2 SFDVKD. A second PCR, run for about 7 to 11 cycles, used a sample-barcoded 5' primer plus a J-beta primer mix. Every cDNA was tagged by a template-switch adaptor with 12 random nucleotides. TCRdb independently ran MiXCR on the 5' RACE reads; one entry per CDR3 protein. The table records around 1.5 million distinct CDR3 sequences, 34% of them present only once. The V gene is TRBV24-1, the J gene TRBJ2-5; no definite D call. The TCR was taken from a woman younger than 45 in good health. Sequencing was done on a sample of blood. The chain's CDR3 is CATSEKETQYF. In nucleotides, the CDR3 is TGTGCCACCAGTGAGAAGGAGACCCAGTACTTC.